Below, one T cell receptor (beta chain) is given with its context. The sample originates from a study of technical replicates of blood from a few donors. The V end was cut by 4 bases, the J end by 4 bases, with 8 bases between. CDR1 is MRHNA and CDR2 is SNTAGT in the germline V gene. This CDR3 is 13 amino acids long. Here immunoSEQ multiplex PCR was the method, and the copy in TCRdb shows in-frame clones only, minus some. Among approximately 76,000 clones listed, 90% to 95% were seen once. The V call is TRBV6-4, the J call TRBJ1-5, with D possibly TRBD1 on 5 matching bases. Sequencing was performed on T cells isolated from PBMCs. The TCR originated in a human donor in good health. CDR3 residues: CASSVQVNQPQHF. The CDR3 nucleotides read TGTGCCAGCAGTGTACAGGTAAATCAGCCCCAGCATTTT.